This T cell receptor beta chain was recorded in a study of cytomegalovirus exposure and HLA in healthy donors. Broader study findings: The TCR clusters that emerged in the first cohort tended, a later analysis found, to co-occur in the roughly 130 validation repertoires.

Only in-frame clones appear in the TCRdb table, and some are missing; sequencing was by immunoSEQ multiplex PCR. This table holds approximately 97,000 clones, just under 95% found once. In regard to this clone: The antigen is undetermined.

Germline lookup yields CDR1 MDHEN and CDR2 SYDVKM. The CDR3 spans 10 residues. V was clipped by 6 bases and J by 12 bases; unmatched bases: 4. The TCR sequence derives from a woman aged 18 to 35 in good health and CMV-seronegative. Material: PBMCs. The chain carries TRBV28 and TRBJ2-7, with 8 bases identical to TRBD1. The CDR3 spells CASSQGAWYF. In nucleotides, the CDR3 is TGTGCCAGCAGCCAGGGGGCATGGTACTTC.